Listed below are T cell receptor beta chains from one sample, sequenced in a study of blood T cell repertoires in COVID-19. TCRdb keeps only in-frame clones here, not all; method: immunoSEQ multiplex PCR. Of approximately 340,000 clones listed, roughly nine tenths are singletons. Sample: PBMCs or T cells enriched from blood (not recorded which). These receptors originate from a woman aged 40 to 50 who had been exposed to COVID-19. Each CDR3 is given with its conserved first and last residue. Fields, in order: V gene, clone size, J gene, D gene, CDR3 DNA, CDR3 protein. D genes are given only for firm matches. Size values are once, few and many counts, or a class for expanded clones, and some rows have none.

TRBV19	.	TRBJ2-1	TRBD1	TGTGCCAGTAGTATAGTAAATACAGGGGCAGGGGAGCAGTTCTTC	CASSIVNTGAGEQFF
TRBV5-1	.	TRBJ2-1	TRBD2	TGCGCCAGCAGCTTACGGCTAGCGGGGGAGTACAATGAGCAGTTCTTC	CASSLRLAGEYNEQFF
TRBV6-2/TRBV6-3	.	TRBJ1-4	TRBD1	TGTGCCAGCAGTTACACCGGGACAGTTGAAAAACTGTTTTTT	CASSYTGTVEKLFF
TRBV7-3	.	TRBJ2-1	.	TGTGCCAGCAGCCCCCCCCGGACTACCGGATACAATGAGCAGTTCTTC	CASSPPRTTGYNEQFF
TRBV7-2	.	TRBJ1-1	.	TGTGCCAGCAGCTTAGACAGGAACACTGAAGCTTTCTTT	CASSLDRNTEAFF
TRBV12-3/TRBV12-4	.	TRBJ1-5	.	TGTGCCAGCAATATTGGCGGTCAGCCCCAGCATTTT	CASNIGGQPQHF
TRBV4-3	.	TRBJ1-3	TRBD1	TGCGCCAGCAGCCCAGGACAGGGAAGAGACACCATATATTTT	CASSPGQGRDTIYF
TRBV2	.	TRBJ1-1	.	TGTGCCAGCAGTGATGCGTTAGAAGCTTTCTTT	CASSDALEAFF
TRBV6-6	.	TRBJ2-1	.	TGTGCCAGCGGCTTGTACAATGAGCAGTTCTTC	CASGLYNEQFF
TRBV7-2	few	TRBJ1-3	.	TGTGCCAGCAGCACCCACAGGGCTCCGTCTGGAAACACCATATATTTT	CASSTHRAPSGNTIYF
TRBV12-3/TRBV12-4	.	TRBJ1-1	.	TGTGCCAGCAGTATGGGCCTAAACACTGAAGCTTTCTTT	CASSMGLNTEAFF
TRBV30	.	TRBJ2-7	.	TGTGCCTGGAGCTCTGGAGGAAGCTCCTACGAGCAGTACTTC	CAWSSGGSSYEQYF
TRBV29-1	.	TRBJ2-5	TRBD2	TGCAGCGTTGGACTAGCGGGGGGACAAGAGACCCAGTACTTC	CSVGLAGGQETQYF
TRBV6-1	.	TRBJ1-2	TRBD1	TGTGCCAGCAGTGATGGGACAGCGCTCTATGGCTACACCTTC	CASSDGTALYGYTF
TRBV6-5	.	TRBJ1-3	.	TGTGCCAGCACCCTAGACAGGAGCTCTGGAAACACCATATATTTT	CASTLDRSSGNTIYF
TRBV19	.	TRBJ1-1	.	TGTGCCAGTAGCTCCTTAGAGAACACTGAAGCTTTCTTT	CASSSLENTEAFF
TRBV3-1/TRBV3-2	.	TRBJ1-1	.	TGTGCCAGCAGCCAAGTCTGGAGGGTGGGGACTGAAGCTTTCTTT	CASSQVWRVGTEAFF
TRBV18	.	TRBJ1-2	.	TGTGCCAGCTCACCAGGGCAGCTTACAAACTATGGCTACACCTTC	CASSPGQLTNYGYTF
TRBV29-1	.	TRBJ1-2	.	TGCAGCGTTGAAGAGTCAGGGCCCGACTATGGCTACACCTTC	CSVEESGPDYGYTF
TRBV29-1	.	TRBJ1-1	.	TGCAGCGTTGTGAGGTTAGGCATCATGAACACTGAAGCTTTCTTT	CSVVRLGIMNTEAFF
TRBV5-1	once	TRBJ2-7	.	TGCGCCAGCAGCTTGGCCAGCTCCTACGAGCAGTACTTC	CASSLASSYEQYF
TRBV7-9	many	TRBJ1-3	.	TGTGCCAGCAGCCCGACATTTCCCTCTGGAAACACCATATATTTT	CASSPTFPSGNTIYF
TRBV6-1	.	TRBJ2-2	.	TGTGCCAGCAGTGATACAGCCGCCGGGGAGCTGTTTTTT	CASSDTAAGELFF